This TCR beta chain was sequenced for a study of blood T cell repertoires in COVID-19. Study as a whole: Some COVID-19 samples were acute and others convalescent; all came from the United States, Italy and Spain.

CDR1 and CDR2 (germline): SNHLY, FYNNEI. This CDR3 contains 14 residues. V was cut by 3 bases and J by 3 bases, with 8 bases left in between. Original processing methods: By means of reference gene primer amplification, nucleated cell counts were estimated. Repertoires were generated with immunoSEQ multiplex PCR, while TCRdb's copy carries only in-frame clones and drops some. That table is the source of V, J and clone size, and D and trimming were worked out from the DNA. The sample includes 200,000 to 250,000 clones, 86% of them seen just once. In assigning cohorts, the study relied on participant-reported clinical history.

The clonotype was recovered from a woman aged 35 to 49 with acute COVID-19. The rearrangement joins TRBV2 to TRBJ2-2, with unresolved D. Sequenced material: PBMCs or T cells enriched from blood (not recorded which). The CDR3 nucleotides are TGTGCCAGCAGTGACCCAGGATACACCGGGGAGCTGTTTTTT. Residues: CASSDPGYTGELFF. The entire variable domain, with the rest obtained from reference TRBV2 and TRBJ2-2, is as follows: EPEVTQTPSHQVTQMGQEVILRCVPISNHLYFYWYRQILGQKVEFLVSFYNNEISEKSEIFDDQFSVERPDGSNFTLKIRSTKLEDSAMYFCASSDPGYTGELFFGEGSRLTVL.